This TCR beta chain was recorded in a study of blood T cell repertoires in COVID-19. This CDR3 contains 15 residues. Germline V gene sequence: CDR1 LNHDA, CDR2 SQIVND (reference sequence). V was cut by 8 bases and J by 0 bases, with 14 bases left in between. Cohort allocation depended upon clinical history that participants reported. Symptom resolution, clearance, or two negative PCRs marked the recovered donors of Cohort 3. The repertoire was sequenced with immunoSEQ multiplex PCR; TCRdb's copy has only in-frame clones and lacks some. The sample lists 300,000 to 450,000 clones, approximately 90% occurring once.

This clonotype was sampled from a woman between 18 and 29 years old who had recovered from COVID-19. The sample was PBMCs or T cells enriched from blood (not recorded which). This chain uses TRBV19 with TRBJ1-3; maybe TRBD1 (5 bases). CDR3 nucleotides: TGTGCCAGTTCCCAGGGCGCCGTCTCTGGAAACACCATATATTTT. It encodes CASSQGAVSGNTIYF. Complete variable domain (other parts from reference TRBV19 and TRBJ1-3): DGGITQSPKYLFRKEGQNVTLSCEQNLNHDAMYWYRQDPGQGLRLIYYSQIVNDFQKGDIAEGYSVSREKKESFPLTVTSAQKNPTAFYLCASSQGAVSGNTIYFGEGSWLTVV.